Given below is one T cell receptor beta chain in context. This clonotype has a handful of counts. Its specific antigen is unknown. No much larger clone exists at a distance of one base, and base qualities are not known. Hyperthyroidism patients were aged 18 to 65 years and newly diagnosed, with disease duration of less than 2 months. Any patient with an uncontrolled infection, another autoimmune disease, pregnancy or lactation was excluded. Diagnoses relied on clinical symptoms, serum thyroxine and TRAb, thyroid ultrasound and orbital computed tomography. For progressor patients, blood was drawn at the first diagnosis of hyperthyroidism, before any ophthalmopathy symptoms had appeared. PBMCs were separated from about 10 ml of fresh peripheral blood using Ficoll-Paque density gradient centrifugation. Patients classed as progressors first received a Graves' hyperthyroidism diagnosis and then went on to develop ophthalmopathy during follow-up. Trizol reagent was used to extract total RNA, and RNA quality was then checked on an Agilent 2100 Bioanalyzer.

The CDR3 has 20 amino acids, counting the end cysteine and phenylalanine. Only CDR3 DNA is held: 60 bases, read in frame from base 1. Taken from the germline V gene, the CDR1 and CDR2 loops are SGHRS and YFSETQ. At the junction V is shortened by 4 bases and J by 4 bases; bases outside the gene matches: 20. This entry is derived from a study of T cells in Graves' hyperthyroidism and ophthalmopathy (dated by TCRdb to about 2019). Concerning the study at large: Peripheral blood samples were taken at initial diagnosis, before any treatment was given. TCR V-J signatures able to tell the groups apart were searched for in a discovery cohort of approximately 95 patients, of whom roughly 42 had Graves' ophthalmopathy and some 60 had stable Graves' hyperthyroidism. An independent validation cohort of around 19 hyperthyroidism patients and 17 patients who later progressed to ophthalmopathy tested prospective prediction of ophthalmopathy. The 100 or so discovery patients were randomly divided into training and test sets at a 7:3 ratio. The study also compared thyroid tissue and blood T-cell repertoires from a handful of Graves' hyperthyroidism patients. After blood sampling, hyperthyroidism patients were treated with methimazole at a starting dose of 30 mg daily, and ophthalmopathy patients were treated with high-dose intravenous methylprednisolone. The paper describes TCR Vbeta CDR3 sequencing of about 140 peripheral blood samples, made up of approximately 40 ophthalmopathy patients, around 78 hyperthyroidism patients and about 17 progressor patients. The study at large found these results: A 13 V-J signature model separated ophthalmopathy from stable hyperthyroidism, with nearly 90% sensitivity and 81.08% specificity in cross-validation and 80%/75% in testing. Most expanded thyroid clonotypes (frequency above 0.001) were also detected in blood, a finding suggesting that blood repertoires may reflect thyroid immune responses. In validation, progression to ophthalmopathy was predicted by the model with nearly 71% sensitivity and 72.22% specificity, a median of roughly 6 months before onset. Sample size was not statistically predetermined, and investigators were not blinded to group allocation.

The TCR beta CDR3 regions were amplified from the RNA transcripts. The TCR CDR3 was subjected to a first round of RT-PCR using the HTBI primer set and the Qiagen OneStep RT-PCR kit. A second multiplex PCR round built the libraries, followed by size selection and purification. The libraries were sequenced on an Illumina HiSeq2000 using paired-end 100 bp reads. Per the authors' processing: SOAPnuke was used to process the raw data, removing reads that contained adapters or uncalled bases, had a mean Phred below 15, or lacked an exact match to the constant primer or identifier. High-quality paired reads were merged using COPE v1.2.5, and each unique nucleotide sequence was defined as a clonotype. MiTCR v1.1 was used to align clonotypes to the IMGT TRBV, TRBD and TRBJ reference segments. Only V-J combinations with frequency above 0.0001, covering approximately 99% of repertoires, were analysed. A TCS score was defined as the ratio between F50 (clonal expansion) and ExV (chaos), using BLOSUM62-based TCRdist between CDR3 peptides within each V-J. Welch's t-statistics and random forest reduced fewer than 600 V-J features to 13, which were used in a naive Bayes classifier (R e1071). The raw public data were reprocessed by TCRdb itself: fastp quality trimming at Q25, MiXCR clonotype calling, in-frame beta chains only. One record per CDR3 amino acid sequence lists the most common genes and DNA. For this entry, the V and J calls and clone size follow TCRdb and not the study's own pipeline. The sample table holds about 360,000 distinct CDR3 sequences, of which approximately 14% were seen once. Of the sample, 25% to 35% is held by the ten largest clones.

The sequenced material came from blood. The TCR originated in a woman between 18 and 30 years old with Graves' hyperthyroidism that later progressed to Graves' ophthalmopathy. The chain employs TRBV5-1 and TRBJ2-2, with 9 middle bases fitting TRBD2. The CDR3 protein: CASSLGGGSGSFPGTGELFF. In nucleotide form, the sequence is TGCGCCAGCAGCCTGGGAGGTGGTAGCGGGAGTTTCCCCGGCACCGGGGAGCTGTTTTTT. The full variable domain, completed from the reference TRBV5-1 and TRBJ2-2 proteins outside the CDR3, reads KAGVTQTPRYLIKTRGQQVTLSCSPISGHRSVSWYQQTPGQGLQFLFEYFSETQRNKGNFPGRFSGRQFSNSRSEMNVSTLELGDSALYLCASSLGGGSGSFPGTGELFFGEGSRLTVL.